Sequencing of this TCR beta chain was carried out in a study of blood T cell repertoires in COVID-19. This clone showed up just once. Trimming stripped 6 bases from V and 5 bases from J, with 14 bases between. The CDR3 length is 14 residues. The germline V gene encodes CDR1 MNHNY and CDR2 SVGAGI (reference sequence). The table came from immunoSEQ multiplex PCR; TCRdb's copy has only in-frame clones and leaves some out. The sample lists 130,000 to 150,000 clones, around four fifths occurring once. Sequenced sample: peripheral blood. The sequence derives from a human donor in a cohort sampled during active COVID-19. The chain combines TRBV6-6 with TRBJ1-5, with D possibly matching TRBD1 (5 bases). The DNA of the CDR3 is TGTGCCAGCAGGCGGACTGGGGGGGATCAGCCCCAGCATTTT. This encodes CASRRTGGDQPQHF.